This paragraph reports one TCR beta chain. The antigen is not known. Within the sample, other DNA sequences also encode this same CDR3. These data originate in a study of cytomegalovirus exposure and HLA in healthy donors. Overall study results and limits: TCR beta sequences reportedly predicted the HLA-A and HLA-B alleles of most subjects accurately. Reports indicated that the classifier achieved high specificity and sensitivity in diagnosing cytomegalovirus status.

With 60 Vbeta and 13 Jbeta primers, the PCR was carried out. Measured with immunoSEQ multiplex PCR; TCRdb has only the in-frame clones, and not every one. Among around 120,000 clones listed, 60% to 85% were seen once. The specimen sequenced was PBMCs. The origin of this receptor is a man aged 45-65 years in good health and CMV-seropositive.

CDR3 nucleotides: TGTGCCAGCACTCCCCAGGGGGCGGACGAGCAGTACTTC. Its translation: CASTPQGADEQYF. This chain uses TRBV6-5 with TRBJ2-7; 8 bases are shared with TRBD1. Germline CDR1 is MNHEY and CDR2 is SVGAGI. The length of the CDR3 is 13 residues. V shed 7 bases and J 5 bases; nucleotides not matched to a gene: 7.